The TCR beta chain under discussion was sequenced for a study of T cell responses to AZD1222 COVID-19 vaccine. The J segment lost 7 bases and the V segment lost 2 bases, leaving 3 bases of the junction unmatched. Germline assignment: CDR1 KGHDR and CDR2 SFDVKD. The CDR3 covers 13 residues. The method was immunoSEQ multiplex PCR; TCRdb's version includes in-frame clones alone and lacks a portion of them. The sample shows 110,000 or so clones, 75% to 90% of them seen only once. The gene calls are TRBV24-1 and TRBJ1-1; 7 bases agree with TRBD1. The source is an adult in good health. The sequenced sample was peripheral blood, obtained on day 0 of AZD1222 vaccination. The CDR3 nucleotides are TGTGCCACCAGTGATTCAGGACAGGATGAAGCTTTCTTT. It yields the protein CATSDSGQDEAFF.